This is a list of T cell receptor beta chains from one sample in a study of cytotoxic CD8 clonotypes in ibrutinib-treated CLL. TCRdb's copy holds only in-frame clones and misses some; the assay was immunoSEQ multiplex PCR. Among roughly 250,000 clones, 70% were seen once, and the ten largest hold roughly 14%. The sample consisted of PBMCs, taken after 24 months of ibrutinib treatment. The receptors originated from a human donor with chronic lymphocytic leukemia. Both conserved end residues are part of each CDR3. Fields, in order: V gene, J gene, CDR3 protein.

V: TRBV5-1
J: TRBJ1-4
CDR3: CASSVGQGDEKLFF

V: TRBV6-5
J: TRBJ2-7
CDR3: CASSRGDRTYEQYF

V: TRBV4-2
J: TRBJ1-2
CDR3: CASSPGSLGGYTF

V: TRBV4-3
J: TRBJ2-7
CDR3: CASSQDRGSSGRIYEQYF

V: TRBV19
J: TRBJ2-7
CDR3: CASTAGEAGSYEQYF

V: TRBV9
J: TRBJ1-2
CDR3: CASSFAQENYGYTF

V: TRBV5-1
J: TRBJ1-4
CDR3: CASRSASNEKLFF

V: TRBV30
J: TRBJ1-1
CDR3: CAWSVTGEAFF

V: TRBV7-3
J: TRBJ2-2
CDR3: CASSNDRGFTGELFF

V: TRBV12-5
J: TRBJ2-5
CDR3: CASARLGQGVETQYF

V: TRBV28
J: TRBJ2-2
CDR3: CASSFQTSGSQYGELFF

V: TRBV11-1
J: TRBJ2-7
CDR3: CASGAGQGPYEQYF

V: TRBV5-1
J: TRBJ2-2
CDR3: CASSRETGTGELFF

V: TRBV14
J: TRBJ2-7
CDR3: CASSSGTGVEQYF

V: TRBV27
J: TRBJ2-5
CDR3: CATMTGSKGETQYF

V: TRBV28
J: TRBJ2-4
CDR3: CASSPRGIAKNIQYF

V: TRBV25-1
J: TRBJ1-3
CDR3: CASSARTGLSGNTIYF

V: TRBV27
J: TRBJ1-5
CDR3: CASSSDSPGQPQHF

V: TRBV27
J: TRBJ1-1
CDR3: CASSPRQGRGSTEAFF

V: TRBV19
J: TRBJ2-1
CDR3: CASNPGTTKRNEQFF

V: TRBV30
J: TRBJ1-1
CDR3: CAWSVLGTGTTEAFF

V: TRBV5-1
J: TRBJ1-3
CDR3: CASSFGDFGNTIYF

V: TRBV18
J: TRBJ2-4
CDR3: CASSHTGATAKNIQYF

V: TRBV25-1
J: TRBJ1-1
CDR3: CASSELVSRGDKEAFF

V: TRBV30
J: TRBJ1-1
CDR3: CAWGGPVNTEAFF

V: TRBV7-6
J: TRBJ2-1
CDR3: CASSLTSASYNEQFF

V: TRBV28
J: TRBJ2-1
CDR3: CASSSAGQGYVVEQFF

V: TRBV7-3
J: TRBJ2-5
CDR3: CASSLNAGGPETQYF

V: TRBV27
J: TRBJ2-5
CDR3: CASSLFGEGRETQYF

V: TRBV7-6
J: TRBJ1-2
CDR3: CASSLTDYGYTF

V: TRBV7-8
J: TRBJ2-7
CDR3: CASSPMRSGNSYEQYF

V: TRBV7-3
J: TRBJ2-7
CDR3: CASSLQGAYEQYF

V: TRBV7-2
J: TRBJ1-5
CDR3: CASSLEGGPQHF

V: TRBV28
J: TRBJ2-3
CDR3: CASSVTGVGVTDTQYF

V: TRBV5-1
J: TRBJ2-5
CDR3: CASSFRTQSFRGETQYF

V: TRBV7-9
J: TRBJ2-1
CDR3: CACSEETSGYNEQFF

V: TRBV7-6
J: TRBJ2-1
CDR3: CASSLPAGDANEQFF

V: TRBV7-6
J: TRBJ1-2
CDR3: CASSTDRGDGYTF

V: TRBV15
J: TRBJ2-7
CDR3: CAPERGEQYF

V: TRBV4-2
J: TRBJ1-1
CDR3: CASSPSEGMNTEAFF

V: TRBV11-2
J: TRBJ1-1
CDR3: CASSPRTEAFF

V: TRBV7-9
J: TRBJ2-1
CDR3: CASSFPPGQGPHEQFF

V: TRBV6-5
J: TRBJ2-1
CDR3: CASSYKTGQGYNEQFF

V: TRBV11-1
J: TRBJ2-7
CDR3: CASSLALGTGGEQYF

V: TRBV28
J: TRBJ2-7
CDR3: CASSLPGTGYYEQYF

V: TRBV4-3
J: TRBJ2-7
CDR3: CASSQGISKGLAEPYEQYF

V: TRBV4-1
J: TRBJ2-7
CDR3: CASSQAPGEQYF

V: TRBV4-3
J: TRBJ2-5
CDR3: CASSQDLGTGSKETQYF

V: TRBV27
J: TRBJ1-5
CDR3: CASSLSPGASNQPQHF